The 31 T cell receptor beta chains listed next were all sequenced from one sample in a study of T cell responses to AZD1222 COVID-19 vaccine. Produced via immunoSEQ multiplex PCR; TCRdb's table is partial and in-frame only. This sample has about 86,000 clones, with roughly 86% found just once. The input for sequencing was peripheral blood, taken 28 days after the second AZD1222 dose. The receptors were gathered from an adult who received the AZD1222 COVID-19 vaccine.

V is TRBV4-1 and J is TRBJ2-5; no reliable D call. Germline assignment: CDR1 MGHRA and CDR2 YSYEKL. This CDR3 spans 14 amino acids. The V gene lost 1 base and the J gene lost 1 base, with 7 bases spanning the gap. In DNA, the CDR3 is TGCGCCAGCAGCCAAGTCGCGATCCAAGAGACCCAGTACTTC. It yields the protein CASSQVAIQETQYF.

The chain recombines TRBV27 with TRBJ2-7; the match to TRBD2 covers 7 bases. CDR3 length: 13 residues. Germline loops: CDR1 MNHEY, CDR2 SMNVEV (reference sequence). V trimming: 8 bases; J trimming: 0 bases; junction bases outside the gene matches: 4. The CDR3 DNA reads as TGTGCCAGCGGTCCGGGGGGCTCCTACGAGCAGTACTTC. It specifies CASGPGGSYEQYF.

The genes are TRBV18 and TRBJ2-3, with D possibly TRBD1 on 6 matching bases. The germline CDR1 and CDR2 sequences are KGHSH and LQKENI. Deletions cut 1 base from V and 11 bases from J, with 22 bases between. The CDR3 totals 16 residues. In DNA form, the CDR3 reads TGTGCCAGCTCACCACAGAAAGACGCAGGGACAAGAAGGCAGTATTTT. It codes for CASSPQKDAGTRRQYF. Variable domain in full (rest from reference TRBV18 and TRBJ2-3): NAGVMQNPRHLVRRRGQEARLRCSPMKGHSHVYWYRQLPEEGLKFMVYLQKENIIDESGMPKERFSAEFPKEGPSILRIQQVVRGDSAAYFCASSPQKDAGTRRQYFGPGTRLTVL.

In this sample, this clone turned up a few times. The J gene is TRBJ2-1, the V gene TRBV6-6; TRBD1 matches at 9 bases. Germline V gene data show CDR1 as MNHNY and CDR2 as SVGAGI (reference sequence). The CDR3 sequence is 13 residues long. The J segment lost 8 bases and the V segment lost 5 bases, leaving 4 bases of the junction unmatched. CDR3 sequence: CASSTTGGDEQFF. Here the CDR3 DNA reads TGTGCCAGCAGTACAACAGGGGGCGATGAGCAGTTCTTC.

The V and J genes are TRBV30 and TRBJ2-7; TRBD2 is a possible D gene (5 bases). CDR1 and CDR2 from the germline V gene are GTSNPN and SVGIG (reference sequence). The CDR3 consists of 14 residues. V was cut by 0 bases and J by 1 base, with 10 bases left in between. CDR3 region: CAWSVLGRSYEQYF. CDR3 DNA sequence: TGTGCCTGGAGTGTACTAGGACGTTCCTACGAGCAGTACTTC.

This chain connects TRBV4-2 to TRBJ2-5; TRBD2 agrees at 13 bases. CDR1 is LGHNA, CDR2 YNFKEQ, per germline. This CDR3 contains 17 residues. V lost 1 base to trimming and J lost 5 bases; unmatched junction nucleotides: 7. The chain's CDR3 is CASSQGRTSGGGETQYF. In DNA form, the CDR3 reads TGTGCCAGCAGCCAAGGCAGGACTAGCGGGGGTGGGGAGACCCAGTACTTC.

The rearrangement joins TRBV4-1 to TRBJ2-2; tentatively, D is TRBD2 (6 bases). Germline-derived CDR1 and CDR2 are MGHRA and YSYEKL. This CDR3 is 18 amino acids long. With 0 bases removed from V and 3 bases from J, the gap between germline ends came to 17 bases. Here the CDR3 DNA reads TGCGCCAGCAGCCAAGAGGGCGGGGTGGGGTCGGACACCGGGGAGCTGTTTTTT. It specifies CASSQEGGVGSDTGELFF.

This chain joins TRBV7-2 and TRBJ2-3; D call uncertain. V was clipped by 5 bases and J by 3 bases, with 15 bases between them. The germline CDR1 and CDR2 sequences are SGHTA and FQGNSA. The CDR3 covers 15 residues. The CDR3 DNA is TGTGCCAGCAGCCCCGTGTTGACTCGAACAGATACGCAGTATTTT. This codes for CASSPVLTRTDTQYF.

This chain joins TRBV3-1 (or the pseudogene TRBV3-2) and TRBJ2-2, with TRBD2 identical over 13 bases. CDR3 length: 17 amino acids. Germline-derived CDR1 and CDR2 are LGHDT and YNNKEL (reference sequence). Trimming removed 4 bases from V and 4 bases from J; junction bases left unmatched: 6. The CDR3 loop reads CASSPGLAGVVTGELFF. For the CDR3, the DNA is TGTGCCAGCAGCCCTGGACTAGCGGGAGTGGTCACCGGGGAGCTGTTTTTT.

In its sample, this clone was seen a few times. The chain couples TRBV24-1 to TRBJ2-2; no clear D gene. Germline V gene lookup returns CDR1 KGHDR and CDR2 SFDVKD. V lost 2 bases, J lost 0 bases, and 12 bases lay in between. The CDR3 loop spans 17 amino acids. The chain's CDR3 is CATSDSGTAANTGELFF. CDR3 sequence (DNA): TGTGCCACCAGTGATTCAGGCACTGCTGCGAACACCGGGGAGCTGTTTTTT.

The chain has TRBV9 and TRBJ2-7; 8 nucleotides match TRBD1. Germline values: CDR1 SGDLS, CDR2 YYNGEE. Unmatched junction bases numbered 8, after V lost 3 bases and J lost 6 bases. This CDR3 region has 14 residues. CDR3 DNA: TGTGCCAGCAGCGAAACAGTACAGGGGGTCGAGCAGTACTTC. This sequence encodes CASSETVQGVEQYF.

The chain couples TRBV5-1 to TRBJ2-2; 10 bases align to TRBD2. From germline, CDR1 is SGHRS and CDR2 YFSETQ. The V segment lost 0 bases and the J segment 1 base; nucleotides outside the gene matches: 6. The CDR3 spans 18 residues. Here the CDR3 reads CASSLGASGSLNTGELFF. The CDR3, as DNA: TGCGCCAGCAGCTTGGGAGCTAGCGGGAGCTTGAACACCGGGGAGCTGTTTTTT.

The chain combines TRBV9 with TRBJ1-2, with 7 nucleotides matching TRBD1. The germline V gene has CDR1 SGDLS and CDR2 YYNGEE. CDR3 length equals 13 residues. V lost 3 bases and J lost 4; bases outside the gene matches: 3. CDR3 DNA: TGTGCCAGCAGCGAGACAGGGAGCTATGGCTACACCTTC. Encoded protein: CASSETGSYGYTF. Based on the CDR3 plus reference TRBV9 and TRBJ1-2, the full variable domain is DSGVTQTPKHLITATGQRVTLRCSPRSGDLSVYWYQQSLDQGLQFLIQYYNGEERAKGNILERFSAQQFPDLHSELNLSSLELGDSALYFCASSETGSYGYTFGSGTRLTVV.

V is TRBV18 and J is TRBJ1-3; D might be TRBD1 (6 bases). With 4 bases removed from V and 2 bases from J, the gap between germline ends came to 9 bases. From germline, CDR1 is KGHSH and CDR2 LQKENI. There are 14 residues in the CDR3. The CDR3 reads CASSLWTAGNTIYF. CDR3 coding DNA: TGTGCCAGCTCACTCTGGACAGCTGGAAACACCATATATTTT.

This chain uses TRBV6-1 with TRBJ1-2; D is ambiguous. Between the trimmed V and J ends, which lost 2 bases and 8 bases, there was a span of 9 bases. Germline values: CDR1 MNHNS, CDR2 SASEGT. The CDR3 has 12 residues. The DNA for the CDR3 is TGTGCCAGCAGTGAAAGGGCAGACGGCTACACCTTC. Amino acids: CASSERADGYTF.

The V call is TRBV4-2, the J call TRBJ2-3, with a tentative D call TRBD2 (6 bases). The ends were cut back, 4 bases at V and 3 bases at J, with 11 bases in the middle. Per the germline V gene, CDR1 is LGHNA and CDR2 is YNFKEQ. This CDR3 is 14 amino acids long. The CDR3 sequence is CASSRRLETDTQYF. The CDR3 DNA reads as TGTGCCAGCAGCCGCCGACTAGAAACAGATACGCAGTATTTT.

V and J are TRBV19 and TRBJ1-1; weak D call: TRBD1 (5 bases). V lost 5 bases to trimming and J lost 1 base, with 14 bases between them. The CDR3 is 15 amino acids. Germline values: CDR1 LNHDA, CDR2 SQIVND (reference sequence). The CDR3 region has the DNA TGTGCCAGTAGTCCACGCGGGACTACGAACACTGAAGCTTTCTTT. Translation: CASSPRGTTNTEAFF.

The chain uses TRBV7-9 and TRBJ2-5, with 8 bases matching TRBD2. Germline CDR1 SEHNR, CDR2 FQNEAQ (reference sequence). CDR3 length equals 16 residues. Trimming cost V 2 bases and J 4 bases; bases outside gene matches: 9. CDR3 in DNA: TGTGCCAGCAGCTTATCAGCCGTGCTAGCGGGAGAGACCCAGTACTTC. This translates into CASSLSAVLAGETQYF.

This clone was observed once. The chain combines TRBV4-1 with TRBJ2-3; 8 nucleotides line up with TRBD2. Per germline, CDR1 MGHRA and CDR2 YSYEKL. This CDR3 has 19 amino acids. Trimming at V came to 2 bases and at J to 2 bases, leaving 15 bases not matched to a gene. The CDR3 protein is CASSQSFVAGGSITDTQYF. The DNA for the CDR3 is TGCGCCAGCAGCCAATCTTTCGTGGCGGGAGGCTCGATCACAGATACGCAGTATTTT.

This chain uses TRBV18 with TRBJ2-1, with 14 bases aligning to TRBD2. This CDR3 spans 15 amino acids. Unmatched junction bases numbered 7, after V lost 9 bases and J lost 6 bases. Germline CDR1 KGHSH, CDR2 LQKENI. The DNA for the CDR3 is TGTGCCAGTCCGGGACTAGCGGGAGTTGGCAATGAGCAGTTCTTC. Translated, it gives CASPGLAGVGNEQFF.

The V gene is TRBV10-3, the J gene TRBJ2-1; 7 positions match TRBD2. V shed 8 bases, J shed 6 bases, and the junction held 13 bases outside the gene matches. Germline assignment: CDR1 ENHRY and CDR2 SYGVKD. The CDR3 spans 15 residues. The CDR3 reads CAIGILRESLNEQFF. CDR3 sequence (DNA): TGTGCCATCGGGATACTGCGGGAGTCCCTCAATGAGCAGTTCTTC.

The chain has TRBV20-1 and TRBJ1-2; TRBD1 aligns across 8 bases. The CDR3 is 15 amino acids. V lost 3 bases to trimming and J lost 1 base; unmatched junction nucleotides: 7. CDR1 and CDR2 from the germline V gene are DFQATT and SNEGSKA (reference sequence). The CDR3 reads CSASSGDRINYGYTF. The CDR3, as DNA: TGCAGTGCTAGTAGTGGGGACAGGATTAACTATGGCTACACCTTC.

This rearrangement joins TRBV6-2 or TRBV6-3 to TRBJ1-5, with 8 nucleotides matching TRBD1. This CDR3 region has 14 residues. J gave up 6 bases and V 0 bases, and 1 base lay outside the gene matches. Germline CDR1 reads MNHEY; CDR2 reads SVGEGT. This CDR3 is CASSYSGQAQPQHF. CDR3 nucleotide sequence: TGTGCCAGCAGTTACTCGGGACAGGCTCAGCCCCAGCATTTT.

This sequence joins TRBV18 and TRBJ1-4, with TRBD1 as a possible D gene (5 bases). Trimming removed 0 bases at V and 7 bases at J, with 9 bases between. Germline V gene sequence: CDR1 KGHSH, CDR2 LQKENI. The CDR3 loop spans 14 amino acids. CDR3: CASSPPLRVEKLFF. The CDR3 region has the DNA TGTGCCAGCTCACCACCCCTCAGGGTTGAAAAACTGTTTTTT.

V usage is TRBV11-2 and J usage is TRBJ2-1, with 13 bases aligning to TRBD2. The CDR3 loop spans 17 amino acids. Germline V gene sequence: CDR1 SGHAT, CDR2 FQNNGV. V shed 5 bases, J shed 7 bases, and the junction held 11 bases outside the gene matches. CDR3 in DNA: TGTGCCAGCAGCCCCACACCGGGACTAGCGGGACCTAATGAGCAGTTCTTC. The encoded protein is CASSPTPGLAGPNEQFF.

This chain's CDR3 is CASSPREGARYEQYF. Written as DNA, the CDR3 is TGTGCCAGCTCACCAAGGGAGGGGGCGAGGTACGAGCAGTACTTC. The rearrangement joins TRBV18 to TRBJ2-7; tentatively, D is TRBD1 or TRBD2 (7 bases each). CDR1 is KGHSH and CDR2 is LQKENI in the germline V gene. The CDR3 runs 15 residues. With 2 bases removed from V and 4 bases from J, the gap between germline ends came to 15 bases.

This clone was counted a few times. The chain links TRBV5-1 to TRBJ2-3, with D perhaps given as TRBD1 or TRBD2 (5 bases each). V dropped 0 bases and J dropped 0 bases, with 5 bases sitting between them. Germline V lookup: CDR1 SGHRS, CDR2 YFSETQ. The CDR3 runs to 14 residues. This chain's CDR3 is CASSLGDSTDTQYF. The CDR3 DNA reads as TGCGCCAGCAGCTTGGGGGACAGCACAGATACGCAGTATTTT.

CDR3 region: CASSLEGTVGSPLHF. DNA of the CDR3: TGTGCCAGCAGCTTAGAAGGGACGGTGGGTTCACCCCTCCACTTT. This chain links TRBV11-2 with TRBJ1-6, with D perhaps TRBD1 (5 bases). The length of the CDR3 is 15 residues. Germline V gene lookup returns CDR1 SGHAT and CDR2 FQNNGV. Trimming cost V 0 bases and J 9 bases, with 12 bases left between them.

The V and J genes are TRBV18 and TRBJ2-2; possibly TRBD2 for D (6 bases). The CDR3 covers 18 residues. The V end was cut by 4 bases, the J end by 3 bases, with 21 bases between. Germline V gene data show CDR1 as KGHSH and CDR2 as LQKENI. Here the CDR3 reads CASSRRGIALRDTGELFF. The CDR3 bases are TGTGCCAGCTCACGACGGGGGATAGCCCTAAGAGACACCGGGGAGCTGTTTTTT.

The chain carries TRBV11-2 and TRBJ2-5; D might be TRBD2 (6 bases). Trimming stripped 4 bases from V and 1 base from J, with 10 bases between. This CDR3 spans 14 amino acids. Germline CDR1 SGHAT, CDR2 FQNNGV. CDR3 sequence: CASSSRLVQETQYF. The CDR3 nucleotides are TGTGCCAGCAGCTCCCGACTAGTCCAAGAGACCCAGTACTTC.

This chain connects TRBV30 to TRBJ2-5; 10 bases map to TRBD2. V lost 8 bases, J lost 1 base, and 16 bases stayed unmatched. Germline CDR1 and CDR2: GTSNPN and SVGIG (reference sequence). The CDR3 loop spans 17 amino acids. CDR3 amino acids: CAAAGTNSGRPQETQYF. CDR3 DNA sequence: TGTGCCGCCGCCGGCACTAATAGCGGGAGGCCCCAAGAGACCCAGTACTTC. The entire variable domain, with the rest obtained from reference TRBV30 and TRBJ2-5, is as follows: SQTIHQWPATLVQPVGSPLSLECTVEGTSNPNLYWYRQAAGRGLQLLFYSVGIGQISSEVPQNLSASRPQDRQFILSSKKLLLSDSGFYLCAAAGTNSGRPQETQYFGPGTRLLVL.